This passage covers 7 T cell receptor beta chains from one sample sequenced in a study of cytomegalovirus exposure and HLA in healthy donors. Amplification used 60 Vbeta primers and 13 Jbeta primers. TCRdb's table, derived via immunoSEQ multiplex PCR, lists solely in-frame clones and lacks some. The sample includes roughly 100,000 clones, roughly 15% seen only once; the top ten take roughly 0.89%. Sequencing was performed on PBMCs. These receptors all stem from a female donor in good health and CMV-seronegative.

The chain joins TRBV7-9 to TRBJ2-1, with 9 bases that match TRBD2. CDR1 and CDR2 (germline): SEHNR, FQNEAQ (reference sequence). Trimming at V came to 1 base and at J to 5 bases, leaving 3 bases not matched to a gene. This CDR3 is built from 15 residues. The CDR3 DNA is TGTGCCAGCAGCTTAGGAGCGGGAGGAAACAATGAGCAGTTCTTC. Translation: CASSLGAGGNNEQFF.

This clone was found a few times. This chain joins TRBV15 and TRBJ1-1; TRBD1 aligns across 7 bases. V gave up 5 bases and J gave up 10 bases; unmatched junction bases: 13. The germline CDR1 and CDR2 sequences are LNHNV and YYDKDF (reference sequence). The CDR3 length is 14 residues. Here the CDR3 reads CATSRRDEGAPAFF. The CDR3 region has the DNA TGTGCCACCAGCCGACGTGATGAGGGGGCACCAGCTTTCTTT.

The chain joins TRBV28 to TRBJ1-1; D is undetermined. The CDR3 runs to 14 residues. V dropped 5 bases and J dropped 4 bases, with 14 bases sitting between them. Germline assignment: CDR1 MDHEN and CDR2 SYDVKM. This CDR3 is CASSPVLPGTEAFF. For the CDR3, the DNA is TGTGCCAGCAGTCCTGTGCTTCCGGGCACTGAAGCTTTCTTT.

This clone was recorded a few times. The V gene is TRBV25-1, the J gene TRBJ1-2, with D possibly matching TRBD1 (6 bases). Germline V gene lookup returns CDR1 MGHDK and CDR2 SYGVNS. Trimming cost V 9 bases and J 4 bases, with 12 bases left between them. The CDR3 totals 12 residues. CDR3 region: CASRGQTYGYTF. CDR3 coding DNA: TGTGCCAGTAGAGGACAGACCTATGGCTACACCTTC.

This clone was counted between two and nine times. This sequence joins TRBV29-1 and TRBJ2-3; possibly TRBD2 for D (6 bases). Trimming stripped 7 bases from V and 2 bases from J, with 13 bases between. Per the germline V gene, CDR1 is SQVTM and CDR2 is ANQGSEA. The CDR3 runs 13 residues. In DNA form, the CDR3 reads TGCAGCGCCCGGGGACTCGACACAGATACGCAGTATTTT. Translating gives CSARGLDTDTQYF.

A remark on this clone: This sample also contains other DNA sequences that code for the same CDR3. The genes are TRBV27 and TRBJ2-1; 8 nucleotides match TRBD2. This CDR3 has 15 residues. Germline values: CDR1 MNHEY, CDR2 SMNVEV (reference sequence). The ends lost 2 bases at V and 3 bases at J; junction bases unmatched: 3. The CDR3 reads CASSLTSGGYNEQFF. In DNA form, the CDR3 reads TGTGCCAGCAGTTTAACTAGCGGAGGCTACAATGAGCAGTTCTTC.

This clone was counted between two and nine times. The chain joins TRBV7-9 to TRBJ2-2; 10 bases align to TRBD1. This CDR3 region has 14 residues. Trimming at V came to 5 bases and at J to 4 bases, leaving 1 base not matched to a gene. Germline V gives CDR1 SEHNR, CDR2 FQNEAQ (reference sequence). CDR3 in amino acids: CASSRQGATGELFF. DNA for the CDR3: TGTGCCAGCAGCAGACAGGGGGCCACCGGGGAGCTGTTTTTT. The full variable domain, completed using reference TRBV7-9 and TRBJ2-2, is DTGVSQNPRHKITKRGQNVTFRCDPISEHNRLYWYRQTLGQGPEFLTYFQNEAQLEKSRLLSDRFSAERPKGSFSTLEIQRTEQGDSAMYLCASSRQGATGELFFGEGSRLTVL.